Only one count was recorded for the clone carrying this T cell receptor beta chain. Its antigen is still unknown. These data originate in a study of cytomegalovirus exposure and HLA in healthy donors. The study ran its PCR with 60 Vbeta and 13 Jbeta primers. The assay was immunoSEQ multiplex PCR, and TCRdb's table has in-frame clones only and misses some. In the table there are more than 140,000 clones, roughly 85% of which are singletons. Study-wide findings and caveats: The authors assumed roughly uniform sequencing depth across donors for presence/absence analyses.

Trimming pared 1 base from V and 5 bases from J, leaving 7 bases between. This CDR3 contains 13 residues. The germline V gene encodes CDR1 SNHLY and CDR2 FYNNEI. The sample consisted of PBMCs. J is TRBJ2-3 and V is TRBV2, with D tentatively TRBD2 (6 bases). The TCR originated in a male donor in good health and CMV-seronegative. CDR3: CASSEGRGDTQYF. CDR3 in DNA: TGTGCCAGCAGTGAAGGGCGGGGAGATACGCAGTATTTT.